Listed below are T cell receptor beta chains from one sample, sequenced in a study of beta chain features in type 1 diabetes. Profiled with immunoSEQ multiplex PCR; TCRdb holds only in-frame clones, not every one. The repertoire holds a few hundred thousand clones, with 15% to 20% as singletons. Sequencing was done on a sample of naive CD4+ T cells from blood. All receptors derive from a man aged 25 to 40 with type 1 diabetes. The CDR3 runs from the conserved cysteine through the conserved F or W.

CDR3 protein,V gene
CSVEVGRTGVGYTF,TRBV29-1
CASSSQQFF,TRBV6-6
CASSPSGESNQPQHF,TRBV5-1
CAISGKGKRYEQYF,TRBV10-3
CSVSAGGMVDSQFF,TRBV29-1
CASRLREFGYNEQFF,TRBV28
CASSLRTSRFF,TRBV28
CASGNLGYWQFF,TRBV28
CSAWTGGRAFF,TRBV20-1
CASSLDLRGIYEQYF,TRBV7-2
CALVRDRGYNEQFF,TRBV7-2
CAVGQRNTEAFF,TRBV19
CSVARGETEAFF,TRBV29-1
CASSLRSSLTGELFF,TRBV5-4
CASSQAGVYEQYF,TRBV4-2
CASSPGRGTYEQYF,TRBV7-9
CASAGTATYEQYF,TRBV25-1
CAWSAIVGAQPQHF,TRBV30
CASSPGLANNIQYF,TRBV5-1
CASSLGLPGETQYF,TRBV5-1